The 10 T cell receptor beta chains listed next were all sequenced from one sample in a study of CD8+ T cells in alopecia areata. The treatment denotes: oral pan-JAK inhibitor, 5-10 mg twice daily. Extracted RNA was reverse transcribed, and the resulting cDNA served as sequencing template. Sequencing was performed with immunoSEQ multiplex PCR; in TCRdb, only in-frame clones are kept and a portion is missing. This sample yields some 210,000 clones, of which just over 65% are seen a single time; 0.95% to 1.5% belongs to the top ten. The input for sequencing was CD4+ T cells sorted from blood, taken at week 44, from a patient treated with tofacitinib. These receptors were taken from a human donor with alopecia areata.

This clone was observed a handful of times. J is TRBJ2-6 and V is TRBV5-1, with D unclear. This CDR3 has 17 amino acids. Germline CDR1 and CDR2: SGHRS and YFSETQ. Trimming cost V 4 bases and J 0 bases, with 14 bases left between them. DNA of the CDR3: TGCGCCAGCAGCGCGGACGGCGCCACCTCTGGGGCCAACGTCCTGACTTTC. Protein sequence: CASSADGATSGANVLTF.

V is TRBV7-2 and J is TRBJ2-7; D unclear. Germline assignment: CDR1 SGHTA and CDR2 FQGNSA. This CDR3 region has 13 residues. V gave up 1 base and J gave up 2 bases, with 6 bases separating them. CDR3 DNA sequence: TGTGCCAGCAGCTTAGTGGGAACCTACGAGCAGTACTTC. Translating it yields CASSLVGTYEQYF.

This clone was seen more than once but under ten times. The gene calls are TRBV30 and TRBJ2-1, with 8 bases aligning to TRBD2. The V gene's germline CDR1 is GTSNPN and CDR2 SVGIG (reference sequence). This CDR3 contains 14 residues. With V trimmed by 0 bases and J by 8 bases, 6 bases remained unmatched. CDR3 DNA sequence: TGTGCCTGGAGTGTAGGTCGGGGGGGCCATGAGCAGTTCTTC. The encoded protein is CAWSVGRGGHEQFF. Based on the CDR3 plus reference TRBV30 and TRBJ2-1, the full variable domain is SQTIHQWPATLVQPVGSPLSLECTVEGTSNPNLYWYRQAAGRGLQLLFYSVGIGQISSEVPQNLSASRPQDRQFILSSKKLLLSDSGFYLCAWSVGRGGHEQFFGPGTRLTVL.

As for this clone: The identical CDR3 is also encoded by other nucleotide sequences in the sample. The chain has TRBV5-6 and TRBJ1-1; no definite D call. CDR1 and CDR2 (germline): SGHDT, YYEEEE. This CDR3 spans 13 amino acids. V was pared by 0 bases and J by 1 base, with 4 bases between. The CDR3, as DNA: TGTGCCAGCAGCTTGGGGAGGAACACTGAAGCTTTCTTT. Residues: CASSLGRNTEAFF.

This sequence joins TRBV4-3 and TRBJ2-3, with a tentative D call TRBD2 (5 bases). V was cut by 0 bases and J by 2 bases, with 6 bases left in between. This CDR3 is 14 amino acids long. Germline values: CDR1 LGHNA, CDR2 YSLEER. In nucleotides, the CDR3 is TGCGCCAGCAGCCAAGAAGCGGCCACAGATACGCAGTATTTT. Translating gives CASSQEAATDTQYF.

This clone was seen a handful of times. The CDR3 DNA reads TGTGCCAGCAGCACAGACCTTAGCCCCGGGGGCTACACCTTC. It codes for CASSTDLSPGGYTF. This chain joins TRBV7-2 and TRBJ1-2; D uncertain. The V end lost 5 bases, the J end lost 8 bases, and 18 bases lay between the germline ends. The germline CDR1 and CDR2 sequences are SGHTA and FQGNSA. This CDR3 spans 14 amino acids.

The chain joins TRBV10-3 to TRBJ1-1; D perhaps matches TRBD1 (6 bases). There are 12 residues in the CDR3. In germline, CDR1 is ENHRY, CDR2 SYGVKD. The V and J ends lost 7 bases and 5 bases respectively, with 11 bases between them. This chain's CDR3 is CAITGAGTEAFF. Here the CDR3 DNA reads TGTGCCATCACGGGGGCGGGAACTGAAGCTTTCTTT.

This clone turned up a few times. The chain is built from TRBV25-1 and TRBJ2-7; D is possibly TRBD1 (6 bases). Germline values: CDR1 MGHDK, CDR2 SYGVNS. There are 16 residues in the CDR3. V gave up 2 bases and J gave up 4 bases, with 18 bases separating them. CDR3 sequence (DNA): TGTGCCAGCAGTGAACCGCCCCCCCCAGGGGTATACGAGCAGTACTTC. This sequence encodes CASSEPPPPGVYEQYF.

The chain employs TRBV7-2 and TRBJ2-7, with D possibly TRBD2 on 5 matching bases. Per germline, CDR1 SGHTA and CDR2 FQGNSA. Trimming shortened V by 5 bases and J by 6 bases, and 14 bases separated the two germline ends. The CDR3 covers 13 residues. Here the CDR3 reads CASSAPYRGEQYF. The CDR3 region has the DNA TGTGCCAGCAGCGCCCCCTATCGGGGCGAGCAGTACTTC.

V gene TRBV30 combines with J gene TRBJ1-1, with D perhaps matching TRBD1 (6 bases). V lost 3 bases and J 6 bases, leaving 8 bases between the germline ends. The germline CDR1 and CDR2 sequences are GTSNPN and SVGIG (reference sequence). The CDR3 is made up of 11 amino acids. The CDR3 loop is CAWSRGSEAFF. The CDR3 bases are TGTGCCTGGAGCAGGGGCTCTGAAGCTTTCTTT.